The T cell receptor beta chain under discussion was sequenced for a study of T cells expressing NK-cell markers. Overall study findings and caveats: CD8+ T cells in over five donors included dominant NKG2C+ clonotypes at roughly 1.0-8%. Expanded clones of NKG2C+ T cells had an unclear HCMV specificity.

The CDR3 contains 13 residues. The V gene's germline CDR1 is SQVTM and CDR2 ANQGSEA. About this clonotype itself: Its specificity is not known.

TCRdb reprocessed the 5' RACE reads and stores each CDR3 protein as one record, lacking DNA. The listing contains 300,000 or so distinct CDR3 sequences. V usage is TRBV29-1 and J usage is TRBJ2-4; TCRdb returns TRBD1, unconfirmable since there is no DNA. The source is a woman between 18 and 69 years old in good health. Material for sequencing was blood T cells: a sorted CD56 or NKG2C T cell subset, CD4+ or CD8+ T cells, or bulk PBMC T cells (not recorded which). This CDR3 reads CSAGGTALDIQYF.